This T cell receptor (beta chain) was captured by sequencing in a study of cytomegalovirus exposure and HLA in healthy donors. Study at large: An early release of data contained 80 million to 85 million unique TCRs, which came from HLA-typed donors. Whole-study findings and limits: The analysis excluded some indistinguishable V segments, including TRBV6-2 and TRBV6-3.

Researchers ran the PCR with 60 Vbeta and 13 Jbeta primers. Sequenced by immunoSEQ multiplex PCR; TCRdb stores in-frame clones only, minus some. Of over 85,000 clones listed, about four fifths are singletons. The V and J ends lost 2 bases and 3 bases, in that order; junction bases with no gene match: 12. The CDR3 covers 19 residues. Germline V CDR1 and CDR2: SGHAT, FQNNGV. As regards this clone: Its antigen is as yet unknown.

This receptor was identified in a man in his forties in good health and CMV-seropositive. V is TRBV11-2 and J is TRBJ2-1; 11 bases match TRBD2. The sequenced sample was PBMCs. As DNA, the CDR3 is TGTGCCAGCAGCTTAACTGGAGGAGGGGGACTAGCGGTCTACAATGAGCAGTTCTTC. This translates into CASSLTGGGGLAVYNEQFF. Using reference TRBV11-2 and TRBJ2-1 for the parts outside the CDR3, the full variable domain is EAGVAQSPRYKIIEKRQSVAFWCNPISGHATLYWYQQILGQGPKLLIQFQNNGVVDDSQLPKDRFSAERLKGVDSTLKIQPAKLEDSAVYLCASSLTGGGGLAVYNEQFFGPGTRLTVL.